These T cell receptor beta chains were read from a single sample in a study of T cells in Graves' hyperthyroidism and ophthalmopathy. TCRdb reanalysed the multiplex PCR reads using MiXCR and keeps one entry per CDR3 protein. The profile shows about 270,000 distinct CDR3 sequences, around 22% of them singletons. Specimen: blood. Receptor source: a man aged 30 to 39 with Graves' ophthalmopathy. Both conserved end residues are part of each CDR3. Each record gives: V gene, J gene, CDR3 protein.

v_call: TRBV19; j_call: TRBJ2-6; cdr3_aa: CASSRDSDPNVLTF
v_call: TRBV11-3; j_call: TRBJ2-2; cdr3_aa: CASSPIAGDTGELFF
v_call: TRBV5-1; j_call: TRBJ2-7; cdr3_aa: CASSLEGQGTHEQYF
v_call: TRBV3-1; j_call: TRBJ1-2; cdr3_aa: CASSQDSGGAVYGYTF
v_call: TRBV15; j_call: TRBJ2-1; cdr3_aa: CATSRDLGGAGPSYNEQFF
v_call: TRBV5-1; j_call: TRBJ2-3; cdr3_aa: CASSLEVFDRDTDTQYF
v_call: TRBV5-1; j_call: TRBJ2-7; cdr3_aa: CASSGTGGGEQYF
v_call: TRBV5-1; j_call: TRBJ2-3; cdr3_aa: CASSGTGATDTQYF
v_call: TRBV12-3/TRBV12-4; j_call: TRBJ2-7; cdr3_aa: CASTGTGDYEQYF
v_call: TRBV20-1; j_call: TRBJ2-1; cdr3_aa: CSVLRASYNEQFF
v_call: TRBV11-2; j_call: TRBJ2-7; cdr3_aa: CASSFRSSYEQYF
v_call: TRBV3-1; j_call: TRBJ2-7; cdr3_aa: CASSRGAVSYEQYF
v_call: TRBV6-2/TRBV6-3; j_call: TRBJ2-7; cdr3_aa: CASSYGTNSYEQYF
v_call: TRBV20-1; j_call: TRBJ1-5; cdr3_aa: CSAPGQGGFNQPQHF
v_call: TRBV5-4; j_call: TRBJ2-4; cdr3_aa: CASSMDRDPNIQYF
v_call: TRBV2; j_call: TRBJ2-4; cdr3_aa: CASRPSTVAKNIQYF
v_call: TRBV5-1; j_call: TRBJ1-1; cdr3_aa: CASAPFGGFEAFF
v_call: TRBV12-3/TRBV12-4; j_call: TRBJ2-1; cdr3_aa: CASSLPREGLGSYNEQFF
v_call: TRBV20-1; j_call: TRBJ1-1; cdr3_aa: CSASVPGMNTEAFF
v_call: TRBV7-9; j_call: TRBJ2-3; cdr3_aa: CASSYNLAGTGDTQYF
v_call: TRBV5-1; j_call: TRBJ2-5; cdr3_aa: CAGTGQGQETQYF
v_call: TRBV28; j_call: TRBJ1-2; cdr3_aa: CASSLVPGGYTF
v_call: TRBV28; j_call: TRBJ2-1; cdr3_aa: CASSTRKEQFF
v_call: TRBV18; j_call: TRBJ2-2; cdr3_aa: CASSPDLANTGELFF